A few counts support the clone carrying this TCR beta chain. Its antigen is not identified. Read coverage stops 3 residues before the CDR3 terminus; the germline J gene supplies the remainder. Assay: immunoSEQ multiplex PCR; the TCRdb copy retains only in-frame clones and omits some. Observed in the sample are some 22,000 clones, none of them singletons. The record originates from a study of T cell clonality in common variable immunodeficiency. Study-level points and caveats: Fewer deletions and N-nucleotide insertions were reportedly seen in common variable immunodeficiency TCR beta sequences.

CDR3 length: 12 amino acids. Germline CDR1 is DFQATT and CDR2 is SNEGSKA (reference sequence). V trimming: 6 bases; J trimming: 4 bases; junction bases outside the gene matches: 2. This TCR was recovered from a human donor with common variable immunodeficiency. The chain has TRBV20-1 and TRBJ2-1; 8 bases agree with TRBD2. Sequenced: peripheral blood mononuclear cells. The covered CDR3 bases are TGCAGTGCCGTAGCGGGGTACAATGAG. It specifies CSAVAGYNE. The full CDR3 is CSAVAGYNEQFF.